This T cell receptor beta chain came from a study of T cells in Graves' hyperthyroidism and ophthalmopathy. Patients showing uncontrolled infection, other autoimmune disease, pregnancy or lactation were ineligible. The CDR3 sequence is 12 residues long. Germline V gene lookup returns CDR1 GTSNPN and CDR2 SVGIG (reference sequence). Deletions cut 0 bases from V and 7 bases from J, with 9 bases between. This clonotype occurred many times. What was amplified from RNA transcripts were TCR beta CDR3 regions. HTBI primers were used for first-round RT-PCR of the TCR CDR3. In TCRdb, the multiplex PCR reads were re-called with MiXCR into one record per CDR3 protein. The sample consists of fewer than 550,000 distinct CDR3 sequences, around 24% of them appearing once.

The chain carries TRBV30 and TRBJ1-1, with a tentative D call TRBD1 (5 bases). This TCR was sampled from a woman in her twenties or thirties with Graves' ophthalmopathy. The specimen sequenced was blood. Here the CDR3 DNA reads TGTGCCTGGAGTGTACGAGGGGATGAAGCTTTCTTT. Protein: CAWSVRGDEAFF.